One sample yielded the 19 T cell receptor beta chains listed below, sequenced in a study of blood T cell repertoires in COVID-19. Repertoires were generated with immunoSEQ multiplex PCR, while TCRdb's copy carries only in-frame clones and drops some. The sample lists approximately 280,000 clones, around 89% occurring once. Source material: peripheral blood. The receptor set was obtained from a man in his forties with acute or convalescent COVID-19.

The chain links TRBV5-1 to TRBJ1-2, with D tentatively TRBD1 (5 bases). Germline lookup yields CDR1 SGHRS and CDR2 YFSETQ. The ends were cut back, 4 bases at V and 0 bases at J, with 13 bases in the middle. The CDR3 is 15 amino acids. CDR3 sequence (DNA): TGCGCCAGCAGCCCGGGGGGAGTAGCTAACTATGGCTACACCTTC. It translates to CASSPGGVANYGYTF.

The chain links TRBV18 to TRBJ1-2, with TRBD1 as a possible D gene (5 bases). This CDR3 has 13 residues. The ends were cut back, 4 bases at V and 4 bases at J, with 10 bases in the middle. Germline V gives CDR1 KGHSH, CDR2 LQKENI. This CDR3 is CASSQEGIYGYTF. The CDR3 coding sequence is TGTGCCAGCTCACAGGAGGGGATCTATGGCTACACCTTC.

The chain uses TRBV10-3 and TRBJ1-2; D call uncertain. The CDR3 is made up of 13 amino acids. V lost 3 bases and J lost 2, with 7 bases in between. Germline loops: CDR1 ENHRY, CDR2 SYGVKD. DNA of the CDR3: TGTGCCATCAGTGAACCCACAAACTATGGCTACACCTTC. Translated: CAISEPTNYGYTF.

The V gene is TRBV7-9, the J gene TRBJ2-1, with TRBD2 identical over 10 bases. V shed 0 bases, J shed 8 bases, and the junction held 7 bases outside the gene matches. CDR1 is SEHNR, CDR2 FQNEAQ, per germline (reference sequence). The CDR3 covers 16 residues. The CDR3, as DNA: TGTGCCAGCAGCTTAGCTCCCGCTAGCGGGGGCTATGAGCAGTTCTTC. Protein sequence: CASSLAPASGGYEQFF.

This chain uses TRBV5-6 with TRBJ1-2; D gene uncertain. The germline V gene has CDR1 SGHDT and CDR2 YYEEEE. V was cut by 3 bases and J by 3 bases, with 15 bases left in between. This CDR3 spans 15 amino acids. Here the CDR3 DNA reads TGTGCCAGCAGCTCCTCAGTGAGGCTTGACTATGGCTACACCTTC. Encoded protein: CASSSSVRLDYGYTF.

The chain employs TRBV5-5 and TRBJ1-4; 11 bases are shared with TRBD1. CDR3 length equals 16 residues. Germline V gene data show CDR1 as SGHKS and CDR2 as YYEKEE (reference sequence). V lost 0 bases, J lost 8 bases, and 6 bases stayed unmatched. Written as DNA, the CDR3 is TGTGCCAGCAGCTTGGATTTTGGGACAGGGGGGGAAAAACTGTTTTTT. Its protein product is CASSLDFGTGGEKLFF.

This chain connects TRBV5-4 to TRBJ2-2, with a tentative D call TRBD2 (6 bases). Germline V gene lookup returns CDR1 SGHNT and CDR2 YYREEE (reference sequence). This CDR3 contains 15 residues. V lost 4 bases and J 5 bases, leaving 15 bases between the germline ends. The CDR3 bases are TGTGCCAGCAGCGCGGGTGGGACTGATACCGGGGAGCTGTTTTTT. As protein: CASSAGGTDTGELFF.

This sequence joins TRBV19 and TRBJ1-2, with 12 bases aligning to TRBD1. The germline V gene has CDR1 LNHDA and CDR2 SQIVND (reference sequence). Unmatched junction bases numbered 13, after V lost 3 bases and J lost 2 bases. CDR3 size: 19 residues. The CDR3: CASSMGSPGQGASNYGYTF. CDR3 nucleotide sequence: TGTGCCAGTAGTATGGGGAGTCCGGGACAGGGGGCTTCAAACTATGGCTACACCTTC. Based on the CDR3 plus reference TRBV19 and TRBJ1-2, the full variable domain is DGGITQSPKYLFRKEGQNVTLSCEQNLNHDAMYWYRQDPGQGLRLIYYSQIVNDFQKGDIAEGYSVSREKKESFPLTVTSAQKNPTAFYLCASSMGSPGQGASNYGYTFGSGTRLTVV.

This clone has more than one count but fewer than ten. The V call is TRBV2, the J call TRBJ1-4; 9 bases fit TRBD1. Looked up from germline, CDR1 is SNHLY and CDR2 is FYNNEI. The CDR3 is made up of 14 amino acids. V trimming: 7 bases; J trimming: 8 bases; junction bases outside the gene matches: 8. The CDR3 reads CASKPGTGYEKLFF. DNA for the CDR3: TGTGCCAGCAAACCCGGGACAGGGTACGAAAAACTGTTTTTT.

The chain combines TRBV15 with TRBJ2-7; 8 nucleotides line up with TRBD1. In germline, CDR1 is LNHNV, CDR2 YYDKDF (reference sequence). V was pared by 0 bases and J by 2 bases, with 9 bases of the junction left unmatched. The CDR3 has 17 amino acids. The CDR3: CATSRDPRQGIAYEQYF. The DNA of the CDR3 is TGTGCCACCAGCAGAGATCCCCGACAGGGGATCGCCTACGAGCAGTACTTC.

The chain combines TRBV6-5 with TRBJ2-6; 8 bases fit TRBD1. The germline V gene has CDR1 MNHEY and CDR2 SVGAGI. Germline trimming cut 8 bases from V and 2 bases from J; bases unmatched to any gene: 5. The CDR3 has 15 amino acids. CDR3 amino acids: CASGPGGAGANVLTF. Here the CDR3 DNA reads TGTGCCAGCGGGCCAGGGGGCGCTGGGGCCAACGTCCTGACTTTC.

The chain links TRBV12-5 to TRBJ2-1, with TRBD2 identical over 7 bases. Unmatched junction bases numbered 8, after V lost 2 bases and J lost 7 bases. The CDR3 totals 15 residues. Germline CDR1 reads LGHNT; CDR2 reads FRNRAP. The CDR3 bases are TGTGCTAGTGGTTTGACTGGGGGAGGGGATAATGAGCAGTTCTTC. It specifies CASGLTGGGDNEQFF.

The CDR3 DNA reads as TGTGCCTGGAGGGGTGACACTGAAGCTTTCTTT. Its translation: CAWRGDTEAFF. The rearrangement uses TRBV6-5 and TRBJ1-1; perhaps TRBD1 as D (5 bases). Looked up from germline, CDR1 is MNHEY and CDR2 is SVGAGI. V was cut by 11 bases and J by 3 bases, with 10 bases left in between. The CDR3 extends over 11 amino acids.

The chain couples TRBV7-8 to TRBJ2-2, with 8 bases identical to TRBD1. The CDR3 spans 16 residues. V trimming: 4 bases; J trimming: 4 bases; junction bases outside the gene matches: 8. In germline, CDR1 is SGHVS, CDR2 FQNEAQ. The CDR3 DNA is TGTGCCAGCAGCTCCCAGGGGGCGCTGGTCACCGGGGAGCTGTTTTTT. This gives the protein CASSSQGALVTGELFF.

The genes are TRBV2 and TRBJ2-2; 9 nucleotides agree with TRBD1. V shed 11 bases, J shed 6 bases, and the junction held 10 bases outside the gene matches. CDR1 is SNHLY, CDR2 FYNNEI, per germline. The CDR3 has 14 residues. CDR3 loop: CAGGTGFGAGELFF. The CDR3 region has the DNA TGTGCCGGAGGGACAGGGTTTGGGGCCGGGGAGCTGTTTTTT.

V gene TRBV7-8 combines with J gene TRBJ2-3; 8 bases agree with TRBD2. CDR3 length equals 15 residues. The ends lost 5 bases at V and 6 bases at J; junction bases unmatched: 10. Germline V gene lookup returns CDR1 SGHVS and CDR2 FQNEAQ. The CDR3 is CASSANSGLVDTQYF. CDR3 DNA sequence: TGTGCCAGCAGCGCAAATTCGGGACTAGTGGATACGCAGTATTTT.

The chain is built from TRBV5-4 and TRBJ1-5; unclear D gene. This CDR3 contains 14 residues. Between the trimmed V and J ends, which lost 0 bases and 7 bases, there was a span of 11 bases. Germline CDR1 and CDR2: SGHNT and YYREEE (reference sequence). The CDR3 bases are TGTGCCAGCAGCTTGGGAGGAGGCGGACAGCCCCAGCATTTT. Translation gives CASSLGGGGQPQHF. Supplemented by reference TRBV5-4 and TRBJ1-5, the full variable domain reads ETGVTQSPTHLIKTRGQQVTLRCSSQSGHNTVSWYQQALGQGPQFIFQYYREEENGRGNFPPRFSGLQFPNYSSELNVNALELDDSALYLCASSLGGGGQPQHFGDGTRLSIL.

The chain employs TRBV24-1 and TRBJ2-1, with TRBD1 matching over 8 bases. V trimming: 0 bases; J trimming: 7 bases; junction bases outside the gene matches: 1. The CDR3 totals 14 residues. CDR1 and CDR2 from the germline V gene are KGHDR and SFDVKD. The CDR3 region has the DNA TGTGCCACCAGTGATTTGGGACAGGGTAATGAGCAGTTCTTC. It specifies CATSDLGQGNEQFF.

V is TRBV4-1 and J is TRBJ1-2; D may be TRBD1 (5 bases). Germline values: CDR1 MGHRA, CDR2 YSYEKL. V shed 4 bases and J shed 2 bases, with 8 bases lying between them. The CDR3 covers 13 residues. The DNA for the CDR3 is TGCGCCAGCAGCCGAGACAGAAACTATGGCTACACCTTC. Translating gives CASSRDRNYGYTF.